The 8 T cell receptor beta chains presented below share a single source sample, sequenced in a study of identical twins. A single record per CDR3 protein comes from TCRdb applying MiXCR to the 5' RACE reads. The repertoire has approximately 890,000 distinct CDR3 sequences, more than 9% of them found once; the top ten carry roughly 1.6%. The sample was also linked to a second study, of yellow fever vaccine responses in identical twins.

The sample consisted of PBMCs. These receptors came from a woman aged 18 to 35 in good health.

The chain links TRBV10-3 to TRBJ1-1; 9 bases map to TRBD1. Germline V gene lookup returns CDR1 ENHRY and CDR2 SYGVKD. V dropped 3 bases and J dropped 11; count of bases not matched to a gene: 7. The CDR3 extends over 13 amino acids. As DNA, the CDR3 is TGTGCCATCAGTGACGACAGGGGGGGAGGTGCTTTCTTT. Protein product: CAISDDRGGGAFF.

The table lists this clonotype with a few counts. The genes are TRBV12-3 or TRBV12-4 and TRBJ2-2; D is perhaps TRBD1 or TRBD2 (5 bases each). The CDR3 is made up of 15 amino acids. The ends were cut back, 6 bases at V and 5 bases at J, with 16 bases in the middle. CDR3 region: CASSPWRQRTGELFF. CDR3 nucleotides: TGTGCCAGCAGCCCATGGAGACAGCGGACCGGGGAGCTGTTTTTT.

This clonotype was observed a few times. The J gene is TRBJ2-7, the V gene TRBV20-1, with D hard to call. V was pared by 6 bases and J by 0 bases, with 12 bases between. The CDR3 is 13 amino acids. From germline, CDR1 is DFQATT and CDR2 SNEGSKA (reference sequence). DNA of the CDR3: TGCAGTGCAAGGTCCCTACACTCCTACGAGCAGTACTTC. It yields the protein CSARSLHSYEQYF.

This clonotype has just a few counts. The rearrangement links TRBV6-5 to TRBJ1-4; no clear D. Per germline, CDR1 MNHEY and CDR2 SVGAGI. The CDR3 has 13 amino acids. Trimming pared 6 bases from V and 4 bases from J, leaving 9 bases between. In DNA form, the CDR3 reads TGTGCCAGCAGACGTCCGAGTAATGAAAAACTGTTTTTT. It codes for CASRRPSNEKLFF.

CDR3 DNA: TGTGCCACCCGAACGGGCAGGAGCTATGGCTACACCTTC. This sequence encodes CATRTGRSYGYTF. The rearrangement uses TRBV6-5 and TRBJ1-2, with D unresolved. This CDR3 has 13 amino acids. V dropped 10 bases and J dropped 4 bases, with 16 bases sitting between them. Germline values: CDR1 MNHEY, CDR2 SVGAGI.

This clonotype was found many times. The chain is built from TRBV7-8 and TRBJ2-7, with 9 bases fitting TRBD2. V lost 4 bases, J lost 2 bases, and 9 bases stayed unmatched. CDR1 is SGHVS and CDR2 is FQNEAQ in the germline V gene. The CDR3 runs to 16 residues. The CDR3 DNA sequence: TGTGCCAGCAGCTATAAGACTAGCGGACCACCCTACGAGCAGTACTTC. Amino acid sequence: CASSYKTSGPPYEQYF.

The gene calls are TRBV15 and TRBJ2-7; TRBD2 matches 8 bases. This CDR3 comprises 16 residues. Germline CDR1 LNHNV, CDR2 YYDKDF (reference sequence). The trim removed 0 bases at V and 4 bases at J, leaving 8 bases unmatched. CDR3 residues: CATSRDQSGRIYEQYF. The CDR3 nucleotides read TGTGCCACCAGCAGAGACCAGAGCGGGAGAATTTACGAGCAGTACTTC.

This clonotype has a handful of counts. This chain links TRBV6-5 with TRBJ1-4; 8 bases are shared with TRBD1. CDR3 length equals 15 residues. The germline V gene has CDR1 MNHEY and CDR2 SVGAGI. The ends lost 0 bases at V and 5 bases at J; junction bases unmatched: 2. Written as DNA, the CDR3 is TGTGCCAGCAGTTACTCGACAGGGGAGAATGAAAAACTGTTTTTT. As protein: CASSYSTGENEKLFF.